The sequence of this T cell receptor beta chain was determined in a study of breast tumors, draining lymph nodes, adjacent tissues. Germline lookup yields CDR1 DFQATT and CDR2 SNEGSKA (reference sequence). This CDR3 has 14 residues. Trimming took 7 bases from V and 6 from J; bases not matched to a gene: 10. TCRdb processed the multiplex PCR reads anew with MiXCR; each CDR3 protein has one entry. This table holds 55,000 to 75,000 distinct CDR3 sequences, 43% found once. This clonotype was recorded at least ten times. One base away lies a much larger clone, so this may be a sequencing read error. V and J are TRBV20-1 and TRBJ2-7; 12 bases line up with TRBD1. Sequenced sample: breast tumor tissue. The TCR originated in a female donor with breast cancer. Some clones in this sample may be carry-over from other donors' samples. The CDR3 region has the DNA TGCAGTGGGGTAGGGGACAGGGGGCGCGCCGAGCAGTACTTC. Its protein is CSGVGDRGRAEQYF.